The subject of this entry is one T cell receptor beta chain. This sample was included in a study of shared clonotypes between healthy human individuals. Whole-study context: Contributing individuals were two females and a few males aged 18 to 49.

This CDR3 is 13 amino acids long. Between the trimmed V and J ends, which lost 1 base and 4 bases, there was a span of 5 bases. Germline assignment: CDR1 SEHNR and CDR2 FQNEAQ (reference sequence). Method: immunoSEQ multiplex PCR; TCRdb's copy keeps in-frame clones and lacks some. This sample carries hundreds of thousands of clones, approximately 73% of them seen once, and the ten largest clones take around 2%. The sample taken for sequencing was memory CD4+ T cells sorted from blood. Described subset: CD45RA-negative fraction. The source is a woman aged 25 to 39 in good health. V and J are TRBV7-9 and TRBJ1-5; D is uncertain. The CDR3 spells CASSLERNQPQHF. CDR3 coding DNA: TGTGCCAGCAGCTTAGAAAGAAATCAGCCCCAGCATTTT. Complete variable domain (other parts from reference TRBV7-9 and TRBJ1-5): DTGVSQNPRHKITKRGQNVTFRCDPISEHNRLYWYRQTLGQGPEFLTYFQNEAQLEKSRLLSDRFSAERPKGSFSTLEIQRTEQGDSAMYLCASSLERNQPQHFGDGTRLSIL.